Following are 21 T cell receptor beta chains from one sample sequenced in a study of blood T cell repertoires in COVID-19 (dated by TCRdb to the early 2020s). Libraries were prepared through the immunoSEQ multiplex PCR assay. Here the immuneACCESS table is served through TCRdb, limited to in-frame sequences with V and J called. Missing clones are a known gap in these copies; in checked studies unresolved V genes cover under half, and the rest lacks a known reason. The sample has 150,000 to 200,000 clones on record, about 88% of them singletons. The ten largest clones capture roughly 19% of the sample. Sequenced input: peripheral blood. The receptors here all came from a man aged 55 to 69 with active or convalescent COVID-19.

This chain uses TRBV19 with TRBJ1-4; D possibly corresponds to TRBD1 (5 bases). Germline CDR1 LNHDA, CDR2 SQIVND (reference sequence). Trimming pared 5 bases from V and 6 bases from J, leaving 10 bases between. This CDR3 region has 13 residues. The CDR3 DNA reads TGTGCCAGTAGTTCACAGGTTGATGAAAAACTGTTTTTT. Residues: CASSSQVDEKLFF.

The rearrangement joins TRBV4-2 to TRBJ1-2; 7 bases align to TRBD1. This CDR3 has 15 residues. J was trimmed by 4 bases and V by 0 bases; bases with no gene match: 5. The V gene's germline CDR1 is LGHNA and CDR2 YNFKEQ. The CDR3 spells CASSQDRQGFYGYTF. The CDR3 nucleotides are TGTGCCAGCAGCCAAGATCGACAGGGATTCTATGGCTACACCTTC.

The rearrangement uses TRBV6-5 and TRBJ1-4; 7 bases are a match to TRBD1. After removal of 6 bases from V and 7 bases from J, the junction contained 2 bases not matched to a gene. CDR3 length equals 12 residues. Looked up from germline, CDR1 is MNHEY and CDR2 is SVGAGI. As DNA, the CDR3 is TGTGCCAGCAGCCGACAGGGTGAAAAACTGTTTTTT. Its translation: CASSRQGEKLFF.

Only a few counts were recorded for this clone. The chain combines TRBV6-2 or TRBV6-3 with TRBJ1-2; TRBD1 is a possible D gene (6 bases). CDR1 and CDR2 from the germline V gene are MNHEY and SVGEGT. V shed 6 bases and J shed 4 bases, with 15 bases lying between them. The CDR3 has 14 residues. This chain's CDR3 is CASSQQGAGYGYTF. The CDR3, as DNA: TGTGCCAGCAGCCAACAGGGAGCCGGCTATGGCTACACCTTC.

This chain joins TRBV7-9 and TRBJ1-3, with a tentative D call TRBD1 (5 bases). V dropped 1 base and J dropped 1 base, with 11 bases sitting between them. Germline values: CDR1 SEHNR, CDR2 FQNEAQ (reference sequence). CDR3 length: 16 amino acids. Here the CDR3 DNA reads TGTGCCAGCAGCTTAGGGGTCGGGGGTTCTGGAAACACCATATATTTT. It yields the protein CASSLGVGGSGNTIYF. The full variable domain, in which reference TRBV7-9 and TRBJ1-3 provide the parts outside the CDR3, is DTGVSQNPRHKITKRGQNVTFRCDPISEHNRLYWYRQTLGQGPEFLTYFQNEAQLEKSRLLSDRFSAERPKGSFSTLEIQRTEQGDSAMYLCASSLGVGGSGNTIYFGEGSWLTVV.

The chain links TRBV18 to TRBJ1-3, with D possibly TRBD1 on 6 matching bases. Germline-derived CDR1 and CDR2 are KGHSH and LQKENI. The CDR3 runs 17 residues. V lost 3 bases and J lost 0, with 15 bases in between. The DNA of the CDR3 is TGTGCCAGCTCACCCCCCGGATCGGGACACTCTGGAAACACCATATATTTT. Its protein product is CASSPPGSGHSGNTIYF.

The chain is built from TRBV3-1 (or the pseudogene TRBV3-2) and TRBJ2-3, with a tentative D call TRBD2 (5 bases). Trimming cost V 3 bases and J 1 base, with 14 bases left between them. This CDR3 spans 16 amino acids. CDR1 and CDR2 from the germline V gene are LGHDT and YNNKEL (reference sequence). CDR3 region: CASSQRASVGTDTQYF. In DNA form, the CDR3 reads TGTGCCAGCAGCCAGAGGGCGAGCGTGGGCACAGATACGCAGTATTTT.

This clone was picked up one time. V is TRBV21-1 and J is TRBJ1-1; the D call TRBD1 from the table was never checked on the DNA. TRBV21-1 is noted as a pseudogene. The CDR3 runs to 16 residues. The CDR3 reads CASSILRPGPCPEAFF. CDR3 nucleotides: TGTGCCAGCAGCATCCTCCGGCCAGGGCCTTGTCCTGAAGCTTTCTTT.

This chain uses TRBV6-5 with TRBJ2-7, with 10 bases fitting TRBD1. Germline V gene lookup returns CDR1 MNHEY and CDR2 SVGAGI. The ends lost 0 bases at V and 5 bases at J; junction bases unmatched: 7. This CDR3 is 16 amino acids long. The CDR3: CASSYSTGTGVHEQYF. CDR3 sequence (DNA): TGTGCCAGCAGTTACTCGACGGGGACAGGGGTCCACGAGCAGTACTTC.

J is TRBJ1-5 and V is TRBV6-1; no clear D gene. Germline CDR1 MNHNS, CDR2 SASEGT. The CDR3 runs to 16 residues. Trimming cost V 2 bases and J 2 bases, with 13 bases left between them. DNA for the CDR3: TGTGCCAGCAGTGAACTCGTGGCAGGTGGCAATCAGCCCCAGCATTTT. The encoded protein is CASSELVAGGNQPQHF.

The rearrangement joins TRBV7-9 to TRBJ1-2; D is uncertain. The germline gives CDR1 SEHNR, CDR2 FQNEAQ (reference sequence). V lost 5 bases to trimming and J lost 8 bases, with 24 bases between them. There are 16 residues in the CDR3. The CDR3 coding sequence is TGTGCCAGCAGCGCAGGCGCGGGCGGGCCCCTGGGAGGCTACACCTTC. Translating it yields CASSAGAGGPLGGYTF.

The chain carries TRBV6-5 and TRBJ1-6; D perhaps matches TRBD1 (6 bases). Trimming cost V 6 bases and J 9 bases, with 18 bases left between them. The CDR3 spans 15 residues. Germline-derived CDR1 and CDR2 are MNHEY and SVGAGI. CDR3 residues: CASRRSGGGGSPLHF. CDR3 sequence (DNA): TGTGCCAGCAGACGGAGCGGGGGCGGGGGTTCACCCCTCCACTTT.

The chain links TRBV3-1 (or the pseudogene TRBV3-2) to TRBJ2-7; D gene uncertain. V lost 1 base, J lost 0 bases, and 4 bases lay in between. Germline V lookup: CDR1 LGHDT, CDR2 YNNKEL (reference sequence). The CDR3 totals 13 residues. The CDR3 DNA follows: TGTGCCAGCAGCCAAGCGGTCTCCTACGAGCAGTACTTC. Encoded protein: CASSQAVSYEQYF.

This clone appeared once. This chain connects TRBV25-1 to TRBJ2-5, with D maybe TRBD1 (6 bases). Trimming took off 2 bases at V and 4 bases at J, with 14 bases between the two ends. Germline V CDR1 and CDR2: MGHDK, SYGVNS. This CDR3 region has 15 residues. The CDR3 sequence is CASSEPESGAETQYF. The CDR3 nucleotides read TGTGCCAGCAGTGAACCCGAATCAGGGGCAGAGACCCAGTACTTC.

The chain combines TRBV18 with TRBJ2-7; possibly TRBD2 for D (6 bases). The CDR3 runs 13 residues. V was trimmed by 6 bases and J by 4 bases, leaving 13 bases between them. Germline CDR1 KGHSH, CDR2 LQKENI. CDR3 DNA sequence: TGTGCCAGCTCGTGGAGGGAGAATTACGAGCAGTACTTC. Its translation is CASSWRENYEQYF.

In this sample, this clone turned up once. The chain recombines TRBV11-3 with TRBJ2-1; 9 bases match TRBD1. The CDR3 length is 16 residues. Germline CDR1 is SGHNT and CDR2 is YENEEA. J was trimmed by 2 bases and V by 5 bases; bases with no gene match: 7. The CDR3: CASSTGQGRPYNEQFF. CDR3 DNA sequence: TGTGCCAGCAGCACCGGACAGGGGCGTCCCTACAATGAGCAGTTCTTC.

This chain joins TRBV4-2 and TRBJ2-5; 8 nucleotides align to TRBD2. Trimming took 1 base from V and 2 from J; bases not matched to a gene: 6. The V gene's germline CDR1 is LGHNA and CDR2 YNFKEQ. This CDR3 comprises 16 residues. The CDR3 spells CASSQGPGLGQETQYF. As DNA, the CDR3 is TGTGCCAGCAGCCAAGGTCCGGGACTAGGACAAGAGACCCAGTACTTC.

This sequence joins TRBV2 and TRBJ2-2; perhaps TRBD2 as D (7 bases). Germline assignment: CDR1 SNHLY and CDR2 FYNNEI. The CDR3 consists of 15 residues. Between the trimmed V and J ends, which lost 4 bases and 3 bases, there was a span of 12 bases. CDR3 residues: CASSGGGKYTGELFF. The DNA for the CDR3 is TGTGCCAGCAGTGGCGGGGGCAAGTACACCGGGGAGCTGTTTTTT.

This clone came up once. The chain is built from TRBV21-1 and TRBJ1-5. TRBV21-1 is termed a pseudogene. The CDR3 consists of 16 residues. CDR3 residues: CASSKGRRYSNQPQHF. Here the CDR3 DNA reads TGTGCCAGCAGCAAAGGACGGAGGTATAGCAATCAGCCCCAGCATTTT.

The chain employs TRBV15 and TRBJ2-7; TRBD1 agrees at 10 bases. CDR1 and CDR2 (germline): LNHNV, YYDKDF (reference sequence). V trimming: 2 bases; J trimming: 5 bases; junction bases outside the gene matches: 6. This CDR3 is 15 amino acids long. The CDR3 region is CATSRRRTGGDEQYF. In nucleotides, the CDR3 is TGTGCCACCAGCAGACGACGGACAGGGGGAGACGAGCAGTACTTC.

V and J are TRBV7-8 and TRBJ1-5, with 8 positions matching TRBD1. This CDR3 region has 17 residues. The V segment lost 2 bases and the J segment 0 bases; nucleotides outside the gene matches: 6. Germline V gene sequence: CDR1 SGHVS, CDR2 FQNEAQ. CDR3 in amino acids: CASSLSDRAYSNQPQHF. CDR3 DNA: TGTGCCAGCAGCTTATCGGACAGGGCCTATAGCAATCAGCCCCAGCATTTT.